The TCR beta chain described here comes from a study of CD8+ T cells in alopecia areata. Study context: Patients took tofacitinib for 6 to 18 months, followed by 6 drug-free months. General observations from the study: More clonal than normal scalp was lesional scalp, particularly alopecia totalis/universalis.

Lesional scalp tissue (obtained by punch biopsy) and peripheral blood were collected from alopecia areata patients. Sorted out of PBMCs were CD4+ T cells and CD8+ T cells. This CDR3 is 16 amino acids long. The trim removed 5 bases at V and 3 bases at J, leaving 9 bases unmatched. CDR1 and CDR2 from the germline V gene are SEHNR and FQNEAQ (reference sequence). The sequencing template was cDNA reverse transcribed from extracted RNA. Only in-frame clones appear in the TCRdb table, and some are missing; sequencing was by immunoSEQ multiplex PCR. The sample gives approximately 59,000 clones, 45% to 50% of which show up once; about 18% is in the top ten. This clone showed up just a few times. Its antigen is unidentified.

The sample was CD8+ T cells sorted from blood, taken at week 0. The TCR originated in a human donor with alopecia areata. The J gene is TRBJ2-3, the V gene TRBV7-9; 9 bases agree with TRBD2. CDR3 bases: TGTGCCAGCAGCCCTGTAGCGGGAGCGAGTACAGATACGCAGTATTTT. It yields the protein CASSPVAGASTDTQYF.